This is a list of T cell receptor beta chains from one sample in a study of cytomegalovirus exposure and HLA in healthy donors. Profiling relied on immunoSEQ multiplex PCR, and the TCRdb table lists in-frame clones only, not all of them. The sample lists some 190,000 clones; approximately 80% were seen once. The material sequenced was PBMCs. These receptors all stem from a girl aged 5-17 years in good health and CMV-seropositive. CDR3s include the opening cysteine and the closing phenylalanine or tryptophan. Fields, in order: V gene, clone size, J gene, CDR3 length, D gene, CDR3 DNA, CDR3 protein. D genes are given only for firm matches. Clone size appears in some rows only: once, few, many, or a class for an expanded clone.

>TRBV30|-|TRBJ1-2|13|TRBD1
TGTGCCTGGAGCCGGGACAGGGTATCTGGCTACACCTTC
CAWSRDRVSGYTF
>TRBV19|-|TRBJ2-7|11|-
TGTGCCAGTGGCAGGGACTACGAGCAGTACTTC
CASGRDYEQYF
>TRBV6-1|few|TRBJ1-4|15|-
TGTGCCAGCAGTGCAACAGTACCAACTAATGAAAAACTGTTTTTT
CASSATVPTNEKLFF
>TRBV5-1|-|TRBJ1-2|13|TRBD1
TGCGCCAGCAGCGAGGACAGGGACTATGGCTACACCTTC
CASSEDRDYGYTF
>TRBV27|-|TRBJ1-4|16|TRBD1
TGTGCCAGCAGTTTGCTTGGGGACAGGGGTGATGAAAAACTGTTTTTT
CASSLLGDRGDEKLFF
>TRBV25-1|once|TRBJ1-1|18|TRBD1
TGTGCCAGCAGTGAATCTGATTGGGGACAGGGGGCGCCCACTGAAGCTTTCTTT
CASSESDWGQGAPTEAFF
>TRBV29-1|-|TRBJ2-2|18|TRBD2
TGCAGCGTTGAATGGGGGCTAAGCGGGAGACGGAACACCGGGGAGCTGTTTTTT
CSVEWGLSGRRNTGELFF
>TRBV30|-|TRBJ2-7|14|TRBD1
TGTGCCTGGAGCCCCGGACAGGGAGTTTTGGGGCAGTACTTC
CAWSPGQGVLGQYF
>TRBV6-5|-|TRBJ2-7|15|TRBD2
TGTGCCAGCACAGGACTAGCGGGAGACGGGTACGAGCAGTACTTC
CASTGLAGDGYEQYF
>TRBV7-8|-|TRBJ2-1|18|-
TGTGCCAGCAGCATTAGATCCTACTGGCGGGGCTCCTACAATGAGCAGTTCTTC
CASSIRSYWRGSYNEQFF
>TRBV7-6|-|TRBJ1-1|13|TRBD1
TGTGCCAGCGGTGGACAGGGGTGGACTGAAGCTTTCTTT
CASGGQGWTEAFF
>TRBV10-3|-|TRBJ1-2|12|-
TGTGCCATCAGTGCCTCGACAGGTGGCTACACCTTC
CAISASTGGYTF
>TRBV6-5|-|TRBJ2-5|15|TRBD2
TGTGCCAGCCGGACTAGCGGGAGGGCCTGGGAGACCCAGTACTTC
CASRTSGRAWETQYF
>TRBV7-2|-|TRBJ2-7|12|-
TGTGCCAGCAGCTCGCAGGGTTTCGAGCAGTACTTC
CASSSQGFEQYF
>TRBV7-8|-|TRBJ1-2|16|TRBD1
TGTGCCAGCAGCGGGTGGACAGGGCCGCCTCCCTATGGCTACACCTTC
CASSGWTGPPPYGYTF
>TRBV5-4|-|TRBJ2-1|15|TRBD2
TGTGCCAGCAGCTTGGGGGGTAGCGGGAGCTATGAGCAGTTCTTC
CASSLGGSGSYEQFF
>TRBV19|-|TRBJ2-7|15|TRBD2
TGTGCCAGTAGTATAGGGACTAGCGGAGTAACCGAGCAGTACTTC
CASSIGTSGVTEQYF